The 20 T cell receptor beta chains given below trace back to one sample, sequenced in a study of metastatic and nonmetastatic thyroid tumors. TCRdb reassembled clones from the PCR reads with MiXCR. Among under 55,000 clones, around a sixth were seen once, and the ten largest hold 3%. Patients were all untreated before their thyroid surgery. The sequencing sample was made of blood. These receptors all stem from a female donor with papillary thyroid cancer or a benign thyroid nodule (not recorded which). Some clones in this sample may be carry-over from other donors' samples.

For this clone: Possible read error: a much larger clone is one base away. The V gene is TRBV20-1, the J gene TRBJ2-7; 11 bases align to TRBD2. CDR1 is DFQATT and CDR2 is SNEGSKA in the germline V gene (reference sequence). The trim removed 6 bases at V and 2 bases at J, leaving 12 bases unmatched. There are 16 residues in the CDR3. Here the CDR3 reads CSAPRLAGYRTYEQYF. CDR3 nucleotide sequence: TGCAGTGCCCCACGACTAGCGGGATATAGGACCTACGAGCAGTACTTC.

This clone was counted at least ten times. The CDR3 protein is CASSLVGTSNSPLHF. The CDR3 DNA is TGTGCCAGCAGCTTAGTCGGCACATCGAATTCACCCCTCCACTTT. The chain has TRBV11-2 and TRBJ1-6, with D uncertain. V was shortened by 1 base and J by 7 bases, with 11 bases between the two germline ends. Germline V CDR1 and CDR2: SGHAT, FQNNGV. The CDR3 is 15 amino acids.

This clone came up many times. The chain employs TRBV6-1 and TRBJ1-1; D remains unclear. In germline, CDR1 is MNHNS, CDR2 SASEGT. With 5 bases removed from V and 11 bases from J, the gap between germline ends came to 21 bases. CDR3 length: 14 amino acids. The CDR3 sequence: CASSSGSLYSGAFF. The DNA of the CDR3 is TGTGCCAGCAGTTCCGGGTCCTTATATAGTGGTGCTTTCTTT.

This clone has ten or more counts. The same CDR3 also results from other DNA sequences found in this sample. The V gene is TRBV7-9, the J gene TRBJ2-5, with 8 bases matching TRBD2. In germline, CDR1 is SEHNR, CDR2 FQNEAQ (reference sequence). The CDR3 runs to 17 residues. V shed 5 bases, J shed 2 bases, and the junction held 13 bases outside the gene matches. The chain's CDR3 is CASSPFAGAGVQETQYF. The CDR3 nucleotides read TGTGCCAGCAGCCCTTTCGCGGGAGCGGGAGTTCAAGAGACCCAGTACTTC. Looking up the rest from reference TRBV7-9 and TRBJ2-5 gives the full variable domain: DTGVSQNPRHKITKRGQNVTFRCDPISEHNRLYWYRQTLGQGPEFLTYFQNEAQLEKSRLLSDRFSAERPKGSFSTLEIQRTEQGDSAMYLCASSPFAGAGVQETQYFGPGTRLLVL.

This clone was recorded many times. The CDR3 nucleotides are TGTGCCAGCAGCCAAGGGACAGGTTCCATGAACACTGAAGCTTTCTTT. Amino acids: CASSQGTGSMNTEAFF. This chain joins TRBV14 and TRBJ1-1, with 7 nucleotides matching TRBD1. The V gene's germline CDR1 is SGHDN and CDR2 FVKESK. This CDR3 is 16 amino acids long. The V and J ends lost 1 base and 0 bases, in that order; junction bases with no gene match: 5.

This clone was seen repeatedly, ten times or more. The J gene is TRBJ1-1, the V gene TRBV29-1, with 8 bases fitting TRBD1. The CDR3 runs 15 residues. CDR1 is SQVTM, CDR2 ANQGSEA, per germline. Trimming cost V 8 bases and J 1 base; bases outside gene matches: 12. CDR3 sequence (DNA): TGCAGCTATCTTAGAGTCGGGACAGGGAACACTGAAGCTTTCTTT. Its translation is CSYLRVGTGNTEAFF.

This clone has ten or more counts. CDR3: CAIGGLMGGADTQYF. The CDR3, as DNA: TGTGCCATCGGCGGGCTCATGGGGGGCGCAGATACGCAGTATTTT. This sequence joins TRBV19 and TRBJ2-3; the D call may be TRBD1 or TRBD2 (6 bases each). Germline loops: CDR1 LNHDA, CDR2 SQIVND (reference sequence). The CDR3 sequence is 15 residues long. Trimming pared 10 bases from V and 4 bases from J, leaving 21 bases between.

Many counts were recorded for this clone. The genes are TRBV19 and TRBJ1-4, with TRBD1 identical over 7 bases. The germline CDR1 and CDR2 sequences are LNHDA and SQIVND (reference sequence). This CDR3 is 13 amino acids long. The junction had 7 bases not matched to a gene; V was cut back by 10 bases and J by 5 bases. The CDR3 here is CATRQGPNEKLFF. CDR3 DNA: TGTGCCACCAGACAGGGACCAAATGAAAAACTGTTTTTT. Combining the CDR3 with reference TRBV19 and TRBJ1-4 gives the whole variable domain DGGITQSPKYLFRKEGQNVTLSCEQNLNHDAMYWYRQDPGQGLRLIYYSQIVNDFQKGDIAEGYSVSREKKESFPLTVTSAQKNPTAFYLCATRQGPNEKLFFGSGTQLSVL.

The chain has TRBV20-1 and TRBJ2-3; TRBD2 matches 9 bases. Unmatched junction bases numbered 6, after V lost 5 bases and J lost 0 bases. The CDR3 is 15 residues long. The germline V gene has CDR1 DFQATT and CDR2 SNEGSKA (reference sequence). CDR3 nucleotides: TGCAGTGCTGGACTAGCGCAGTCTAGCACAGATACGCAGTATTTT. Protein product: CSAGLAQSSTDTQYF.

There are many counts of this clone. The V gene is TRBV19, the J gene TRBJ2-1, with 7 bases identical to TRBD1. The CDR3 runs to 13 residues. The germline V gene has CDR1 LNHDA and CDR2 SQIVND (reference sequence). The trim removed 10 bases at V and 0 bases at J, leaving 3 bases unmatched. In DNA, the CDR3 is TGTGCCACCCAGGGGGACTCCTACAATGAGCAGTTCTTC. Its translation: CATQGDSYNEQFF.

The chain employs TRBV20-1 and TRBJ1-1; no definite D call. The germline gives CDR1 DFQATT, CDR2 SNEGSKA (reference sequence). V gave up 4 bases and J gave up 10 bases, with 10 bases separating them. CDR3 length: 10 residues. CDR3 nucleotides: TGCAGTGCTAAGGCCGACGGAGCTTTCTTT. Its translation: CSAKADGAFF.

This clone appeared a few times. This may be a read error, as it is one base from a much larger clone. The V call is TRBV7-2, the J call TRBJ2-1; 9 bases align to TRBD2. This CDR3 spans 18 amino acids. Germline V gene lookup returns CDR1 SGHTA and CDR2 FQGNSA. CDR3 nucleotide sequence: TGTGCCAGCAGCTTAGCGGTTTCGACTAGCGGCTCCTACAATGAGCGGTTCTTC. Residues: CASSLAVSTSGSYNERFF. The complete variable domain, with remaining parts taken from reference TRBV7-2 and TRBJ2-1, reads GAGVSQSPSNKVTEKGKDVELRCDPISGHTALYWYRQSLGQGLEFLIYFQGNSAPDKSGLPSDRFSAERTGGSVSTLTIQRTQQEDSAVYLCASSLAVSTSGSYNERFFGPGTRLTVL.

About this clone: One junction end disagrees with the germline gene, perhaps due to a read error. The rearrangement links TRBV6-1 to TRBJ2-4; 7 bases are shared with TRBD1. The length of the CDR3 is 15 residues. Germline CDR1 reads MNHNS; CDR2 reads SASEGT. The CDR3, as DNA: TGTGCCAGCAGTGGATTGGGAAAGGGGGCGGACATTGAGTACTTC. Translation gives CASSGLGKGADIEYF.

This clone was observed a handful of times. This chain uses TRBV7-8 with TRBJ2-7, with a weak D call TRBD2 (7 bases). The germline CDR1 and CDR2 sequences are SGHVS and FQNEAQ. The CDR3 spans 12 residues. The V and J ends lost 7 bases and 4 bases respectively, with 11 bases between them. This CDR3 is CASKGGPYEQYF. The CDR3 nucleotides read TGTGCCAGCAAGGGGGGGCCTTACGAGCAGTACTTC.

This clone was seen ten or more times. CDR3: CASSLLTGEQFF. CDR3 bases: TGTGCCAGCAGTTTATTAACTGGTGAGCAGTTCTTC. The chain joins TRBV28 to TRBJ2-1; no firm D call. V lost 1 base to trimming and J lost 9 bases, with 7 bases between them. From germline, CDR1 is MDHEN and CDR2 SYDVKM. CDR3 size: 12 residues.

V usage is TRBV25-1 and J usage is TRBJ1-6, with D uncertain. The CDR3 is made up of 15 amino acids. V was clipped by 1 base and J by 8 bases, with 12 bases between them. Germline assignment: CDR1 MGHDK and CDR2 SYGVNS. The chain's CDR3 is CASSESGPPYSPLHF. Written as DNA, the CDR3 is TGTGCCAGCAGTGAATCCGGACCGCCGTATTCACCCCTCCACTTT.

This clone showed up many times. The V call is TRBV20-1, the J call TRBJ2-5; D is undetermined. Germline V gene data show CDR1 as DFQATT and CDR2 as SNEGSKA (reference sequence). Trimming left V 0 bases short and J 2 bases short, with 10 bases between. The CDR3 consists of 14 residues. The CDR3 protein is CSARDPLGQETQYF. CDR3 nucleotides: TGCAGTGCTAGAGATCCCTTGGGACAAGAGACCCAGTACTTC.

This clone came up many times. CDR3 coding DNA: TGCGCCAGCAGCCAAGAGAACCTAGCGGTTCTGGACGAGCAGTACTTC. It yields the protein CASSQENLAVLDEQYF. The genes are TRBV4-1 and TRBJ2-7; TRBD2 matches 7 bases. The CDR3 covers 16 residues. Germline assignment: CDR1 MGHRA and CDR2 YSYEKL. The V gene end was trimmed by 0 bases and the J gene end by 5 bases; junction bases not matched to a gene: 10.

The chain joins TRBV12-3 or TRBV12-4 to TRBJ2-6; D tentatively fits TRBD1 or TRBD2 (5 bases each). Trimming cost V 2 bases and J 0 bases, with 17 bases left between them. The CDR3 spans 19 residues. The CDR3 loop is CASSLRRGSLFSGANVLTF. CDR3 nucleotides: TGTGCCAGCAGTTTACGTCGGGGCTCCCTCTTCTCTGGGGCCAACGTCCTGACTTTC.

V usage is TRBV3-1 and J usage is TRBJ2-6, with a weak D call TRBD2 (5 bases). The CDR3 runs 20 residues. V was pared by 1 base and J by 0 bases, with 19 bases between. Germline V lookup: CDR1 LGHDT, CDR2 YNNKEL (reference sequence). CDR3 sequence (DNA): TGTGCCAGCAGCCAAGGGAGGTTTCTATCGGGAAGCTCTGGGGCCAACGTCCTGACTTTC. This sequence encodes CASSQGRFLSGSSGANVLTF.